The T cell receptor beta chain under discussion was sequenced for a study of cytotoxic CD8 clonotypes in ibrutinib-treated CLL. Study background: Sample averages reached 250,000 to 300,000 productive templates and some 94,000 productive rearrangements.

With respect to this clone: The target antigen is unknown. One end of the junction does not line up with germline, which may come from a read error.

Assay: immunoSEQ multiplex PCR; the TCRdb copy retains only in-frame clones and omits some. The repertoire consists of fewer than 400,000 clones, with under 70% occurring once and the leading ten covering about 5.9%. Study-wide findings and caveats: Against age-matched healthy donors, baseline clonality ran higher and tracked circulating CD8+ T-cell counts.

Germline CDR1 and CDR2: SGHRS and YFSETQ. The CDR3 is 13 amino acids. The sequence was collected from a human donor with chronic lymphocytic leukemia. Material: PBMCs, obtained after 36 months of ibrutinib treatment. The chain employs TRBV5-1 and TRBJ2-7, with D hard to call. The CDR3 DNA is TGCGCCAGCAGCTTGGGCCCCCGTGACCTTTGGTTCTTC. Protein sequence: CASSLGPRDLWFF.